The clone carrying this TCR beta chain has only a few counts. Its antigen remains unknown. One entry per CDR3 protein results from TCRdb running MiXCR on the PCR reads. The sample has a few hundred thousand distinct CDR3 sequences; about 23% are singletons. J was trimmed by 2 bases and V by 3 bases; bases with no gene match: 5. The V gene's germline CDR1 is SEHNR and CDR2 FQNEAQ (reference sequence). The length of the CDR3 is 15 residues. This entry belongs to a study of molecular identifiers for immune sequencing clone quantification. Study-wide findings and caveats: Clones that exceeded 20 RNA copies held over 99% of effector molecules, yet under 1% in naive cells.

Based on a CD8+CD4-CCR7+CD45RA+ profile, naive CD8 T cells were sorted. The clonotype originates from a human donor in good health. Some libraries in this study had Jurkat cell RNA spiked in. The chain recombines TRBV7-9 with TRBJ2-7; 9 nucleotides agree with TRBD2. The sequencing sample was made of naive CD8+ T cells from blood, with Jurkat cell RNA spiked in. Stated subset: FACS-sorted CD8+CD4-CCR7+CD45RA+ naive T cells. CDR3 region: CASSFSGGETYEQYF. The CDR3 DNA is TGTGCCAGCAGCTTTAGCGGGGGCGAGACCTACGAGCAGTACTTC.